This T cell receptor (beta chain) emerged from a study of cytomegalovirus exposure and HLA in healthy donors. About the study: Assignment to the Caucasian-associated ancestry cluster applied to around 82% of the approximately 400 genotyped donors. Study outcomes and limitations: V- and J-gene trimming of TCR beta was linked (in a later analysis) to a missense DCLRE1C variant. Associated with cytomegalovirus, according to the listing, were 150 to 200 TCR beta chains. Common viral pathogens (according to a later analysis) appeared linked to several of the most significant clusters.

The study ran its PCR with 60 Vbeta and 13 Jbeta primers. The data were produced by immunoSEQ multiplex PCR, yet TCRdb's version contains in-frame clones alone and is incomplete. Its clone listing holds fewer than 110,000 clones. As concerns this clone: As yet, its antigen is unknown.

Sequenced sample: PBMCs. The TCR sequence derives from a man between 40 and 49 years old in good health and CMV-seronegative.

The CDR3 reads CASSPGVAGQTSEQYF. DNA for the CDR3: TGCGCCAGCAGCCCCGGGGTAGCGGGCCAAACCAGCGAGCAGTACTTC. V and J are TRBV4-3 and TRBJ2-7; 7 bases line up with TRBD2. The CDR3 loop spans 16 amino acids. J was trimmed by 6 bases and V by 4 bases; bases with no gene match: 15. In germline, CDR1 is LGHNA, CDR2 YSLEER.